These 12 T cell receptor beta chains were all obtained from the same sample, sequenced in a study of cytomegalovirus exposure and HLA in healthy donors. The primer mix had 60 Vbeta and 13 Jbeta primers. Sequenced by immunoSEQ multiplex PCR; TCRdb stores in-frame clones only, minus some. The data contain roughly 200,000 clones, about 82% of them singletons. Sequenced: PBMCs. The source is a man aged 25 to 40 in good health and CMV-seronegative.

The chain is built from TRBV4-3 and TRBJ1-1, with TRBD1 as a possible D gene (5 bases). CDR1 and CDR2 from the germline V gene are LGHNA and YSLEER. V was pared by 3 bases and J by 5 bases, with 10 bases between. This CDR3 has 13 amino acids. CDR3 DNA sequence: TGCGCCAGCAGCCATCCCCAGGGAACTGAAGCTTTCTTT. This translates into CASSHPQGTEAFF.

The genes are TRBV6-1 and TRBJ2-7, with D perhaps TRBD2 (6 bases). Trimming removed 3 bases at V and 2 bases at J, with 14 bases between. The CDR3 length is 15 residues. Germline assignment: CDR1 MNHNS and CDR2 SASEGT. CDR3 in amino acids: CASSESGGKTYEQYF. In DNA form, the CDR3 reads TGTGCCAGCAGTGAGAGTGGAGGGAAAACCTACGAGCAGTACTTC.

The CDR3 region has the DNA TGTGCCAGCAGTTACACGGGGGGTGGGAAGCCCCAGCATTTT. Translation gives CASSYTGGGKPQHF. This chain joins TRBV6-6 and TRBJ1-5; D possibly corresponds to TRBD1 (5 bases). Germline V gene data show CDR1 as MNHNY and CDR2 as SVGAGI (reference sequence). The CDR3 loop spans 14 amino acids. V was cut by 2 bases and J by 8 bases, with 13 bases left in between.

The chain carries TRBV6-5 and TRBJ1-5; D gene ambiguous. V gave up 7 bases and J gave up 3 bases, with 13 bases separating them. Germline-derived CDR1 and CDR2 are MNHEY and SVGAGI. The CDR3 is 14 amino acids. CDR3 residues: CASTFRGNNQPQHF. The CDR3 region has the DNA TGTGCCAGCACCTTCAGAGGCAACAATCAGCCCCAGCATTTT.

The genes are TRBV4-3 and TRBJ1-2; 9 bases fit TRBD1. This CDR3 region has 16 residues. The junction had 10 bases not matched to a gene; V was cut back by 6 bases and J by 2 bases. The germline V gene encodes CDR1 LGHNA and CDR2 YSLEER. CDR3 loop: CASSHSTGTGNYGYTF. CDR3 coding DNA: TGCGCCAGCAGTCATTCTACCGGGACAGGGAACTATGGCTACACCTTC.

This chain links TRBV27 with TRBJ2-5; D call uncertain. Judging by the DNA end, TRBJ2-7 fits better; the J call may be wrong. CDR1 is MNHEY, CDR2 SMNVEV, per germline (reference sequence). The CDR3 runs 10 residues. The CDR3: CASLYYEQYF. The CDR3 region has the DNA TGTGCCAGCCTGTACTACGAGCAGTACTTC.

J is TRBJ2-1 and V is TRBV28; the D gene is possibly TRBD1 (6 bases). CDR3 length: 16 amino acids. V lost 5 bases to trimming and J lost 0 bases, with 14 bases between them. Germline V gene data show CDR1 as MDHEN and CDR2 as SYDVKM. CDR3 coding DNA: TGTGCCAGCAGTCCTGGGGGACATCGCTCCTACAATGAGCAGTTCTTC. Protein sequence: CASSPGGHRSYNEQFF.

V usage is TRBV7-9 and J usage is TRBJ2-1; TRBD1 might be the D (5 bases). This CDR3 region has 11 residues. Germline assignment: CDR1 SEHNR and CDR2 FQNEAQ (reference sequence). V lost 7 bases and J lost 9, with 10 bases in between. The CDR3, as DNA: TGTGCCAGCACGGGCCAGGGTGAGCAGTTCTTC. It specifies CASTGQGEQFF.

This clone showed up just a few times. The J gene is TRBJ2-3, the V gene TRBV5-1; 8 positions agree with TRBD2. With V trimmed by 3 bases and J by 4 bases, 4 bases remained unmatched. Germline CDR1 reads SGHRS; CDR2 reads YFSETQ. The CDR3 runs to 14 residues. This CDR3 reads CASSSVAGSDTQYF. The CDR3, as DNA: TGCGCCAGCAGCTCCGTAGCGGGGTCAGATACGCAGTATTTT.

J is TRBJ2-3 and V is TRBV28; D uncertain. Germline CDR1 MDHEN, CDR2 SYDVKM. Trimming cost V 6 bases and J 5 bases, with 9 bases left between them. The CDR3 has 12 amino acids. The CDR3 reads CASSNFGDTQYF. As DNA, the CDR3 is TGTGCCAGCAGCAATTTCGGAGATACGCAGTATTTT.

The chain couples TRBV9 to TRBJ2-7, with TRBD2 matching over 11 bases. CDR1 is SGDLS, CDR2 YYNGEE, per germline. V trimming: 4 bases; J trimming: 4 bases; junction bases outside the gene matches: 10. The CDR3 contains 16 residues. The chain's CDR3 is CASSPRLAGPPYEQYF. CDR3 sequence (DNA): TGTGCCAGCAGCCCCAGACTAGCGGGGCCTCCTTACGAGCAGTACTTC.

V usage is TRBV9 and J usage is TRBJ1-1; D perhaps matches TRBD1 (5 bases). The germline gives CDR1 SGDLS, CDR2 YYNGEE. CDR3 length: 14 residues. The V and J ends lost 4 bases and 5 bases respectively, with 15 bases between them. The chain's CDR3 is CASSIPPGGTEAFF. The CDR3 coding sequence is TGTGCCAGCAGCATACCCCCCGGGGGTACTGAAGCTTTCTTT.